Below are 11 T cell receptor beta chains sequenced from a single sample in a study of blood T cell repertoires in COVID-19. The data were produced by immunoSEQ multiplex PCR, yet TCRdb's version contains in-frame clones alone and is incomplete. The top ten hold about 5.3% of the sample, which has approximately 260,000 clones, 82% seen once. Material for sequencing was peripheral blood. The source of these receptors is an elderly woman with active or convalescent COVID-19.

The rearrangement links TRBV19 to TRBJ2-1, with D tentatively TRBD1 (6 bases). CDR1 and CDR2 (germline): LNHDA, SQIVND (reference sequence). Trimming cost V 8 bases and J 13 bases, with 15 bases left between them. This CDR3 contains 11 residues. CDR3 coding DNA: TGTGCCAGTTATACAGGGATGGAACAGTTCTTC. This codes for CASYTGMEQFF. Looking up the rest from reference TRBV19 and TRBJ2-1 gives the full variable domain: DGGITQSPKYLFRKEGQNVTLSCEQNLNHDAMYWYRQDPGQGLRLIYYSQIVNDFQKGDIAEGYSVSREKKESFPLTVTSAQKNPTAFYLCASYTGMEQFFGPGTRLTVL.

This chain uses TRBV2 with TRBJ1-1, with D perhaps TRBD1 (6 bases). Looked up from germline, CDR1 is SNHLY and CDR2 is FYNNEI. Deletions cut 11 bases from V and 1 base from J, with 14 bases between. The CDR3 has 13 amino acids. CDR3 residues: CAGTPQENTEAFF. The CDR3 DNA follows: TGTGCCGGGACACCTCAGGAGAACACTGAAGCTTTCTTT.

CDR3: CASSYSGQGANAFF. CDR3 nucleotide sequence: TGTGCCAGCAGCTACTCTGGACAGGGGGCGAATGCTTTCTTT. V gene TRBV7-9 combines with J gene TRBJ1-1; TRBD1 matches 11 bases. Germline V gene data show CDR1 as SEHNR and CDR2 as FQNEAQ (reference sequence). Trimming removed 4 bases from V and 11 bases from J; junction bases left unmatched: 9. The CDR3 is 14 amino acids. The whole variable domain, remainder taken from reference TRBV7-9 and TRBJ1-1, is DTGVSQNPRHKITKRGQNVTFRCDPISEHNRLYWYRQTLGQGPEFLTYFQNEAQLEKSRLLSDRFSAERPKGSFSTLEIQRTEQGDSAMYLCASSYSGQGANAFFGQGTRLTVV.

The chain combines TRBV6-1 with TRBJ2-3, with TRBD2 matching over 16 bases. The CDR3 runs to 20 residues. Germline values: CDR1 MNHNS, CDR2 SASEGT. V trimming: 3 bases; J trimming: 5 bases; junction bases outside the gene matches: 14. The CDR3 here is CASSDTSPGLAGGPRDTQYF. As DNA, the CDR3 is TGTGCCAGCAGTGACACTTCTCCGGGACTAGCGGGGGGGCCAAGAGATACGCAGTATTTT.

In DNA form, the CDR3 reads TGCAGTGCTAGTTCAGGGGCCGCTTTCGAGGCTTTCTTT. Its protein product is CSASSGAAFEAFF. The chain recombines TRBV20-1 with TRBJ1-1, with D tentatively TRBD1 (6 bases). The CDR3 has 13 amino acids. Germline CDR1 and CDR2: DFQATT and SNEGSKA (reference sequence). V lost 3 bases and J 11 bases, leaving 19 bases between the germline ends.

V and J are TRBV27 and TRBJ1-6, with TRBD1 matching 7 bases. V shed 7 bases, J shed 7 bases, and the junction held 7 bases outside the gene matches. Germline V gene sequence: CDR1 MNHEY, CDR2 SMNVEV (reference sequence). The CDR3 totals 14 residues. CDR3 DNA: TGTGCCAGCACCCGACAGGGATTAAATTCACCCCTCCACTTT. It specifies CASTRQGLNSPLHF.

The chain couples TRBV18 to TRBJ1-1, with TRBD1 matching over 9 bases. J was trimmed by 1 base and V by 0 bases; bases with no gene match: 3. Germline V gene lookup returns CDR1 KGHSH and CDR2 LQKENI. This CDR3 has 16 residues. The CDR3 bases are TGTGCCAGCTCACCACCGGGGACAGGGTGGAACACTGAAGCTTTCTTT. Its translation: CASSPPGTGWNTEAFF.

This chain connects TRBV24-1 to TRBJ1-1, with 10 positions matching TRBD1. With 5 bases clipped from V and 3 bases from J, the junction kept 8 bases outside the gene matches. The CDR3 runs to 16 residues. Germline V gene data show CDR1 as KGHDR and CDR2 as SFDVKD. The CDR3, as DNA: TGTGCCACCAGTGCTGATGACAGGGGGCAGGACACTGAAGCTTTCTTT. This encodes CATSADDRGQDTEAFF.

The V and J genes are TRBV6-6 and TRBJ1-5, with 8 bases lining up with TRBD1. The CDR3 sequence is 15 residues long. Losses at the gene ends were 6 bases for V and 3 bases for J; bases not matched to a gene: 7. Germline-derived CDR1 and CDR2 are MNHNY and SVGAGI (reference sequence). Here the CDR3 reads CASSLQGAYNQPQHF. CDR3 nucleotides: TGTGCCAGCAGCCTTCAGGGGGCCTACAATCAGCCCCAGCATTTT.

The rearrangement links TRBV6-4 to TRBJ2-3; TRBD1 matches 9 bases. The J segment lost 7 bases and the V segment lost 4 bases, leaving 9 bases of the junction unmatched. CDR1 and CDR2 (germline): MRHNA, SNTAGT. The CDR3 sequence is 15 residues long. The CDR3 here is CASSVEQGAYYTQYF. CDR3 nucleotides: TGTGCCAGCAGTGTTGAACAGGGGGCTTATTATACGCAGTATTTT.

V gene TRBV4-1 combines with J gene TRBJ2-5; D possibly corresponds to TRBD1 (7 bases). V gave up 1 base and J gave up 3 bases, with 9 bases separating them. The CDR3 contains 14 residues. From germline, CDR1 is MGHRA and CDR2 YSYEKL. The DNA of the CDR3 is TGCGCCAGCAGCCAAGGCAGGGGGGAAGAGACCCAGTACTTC. Translating it yields CASSQGRGEETQYF.